These 8 T cell receptor beta chains share one sample of origin, sequenced in a study of PD-L1 blockade in urothelial cancer. The time point here: pretreatment peripheral blood. Data came from immunoSEQ multiplex PCR; TCRdb stores just in-frame clones and leaves some out. This table holds some 100,000 clones, roughly nine tenths found once. The starting material was PBMCs, obtained around atezolizumab (anti-PD-L1) treatment. The receptors come from a woman of 80 years or more with urothelial cancer.

The count of this clone is one. The rearrangement uses TRBV19 and TRBJ2-7; 8 positions agree with TRBD1. The germline V gene encodes CDR1 LNHDA and CDR2 SQIVND (reference sequence). The CDR3 is 13 residues long. The J segment lost 5 bases and the V segment lost 2 bases, leaving 2 bases of the junction unmatched. CDR3 in DNA: TGTGCCAGTAGTATACAACAGGGGGACGAGCAGTACTTC. It yields the protein CASSIQQGDEQYF. Variable domain in full (rest from reference TRBV19 and TRBJ2-7): DGGITQSPKYLFRKEGQNVTLSCEQNLNHDAMYWYRQDPGQGLRLIYYSQIVNDFQKGDIAEGYSVSREKKESFPLTVTSAQKNPTAFYLCASSIQQGDEQYFGPGTRLTVT.

The V and J genes are TRBV9 and TRBJ2-2, with TRBD2 identical over 8 bases. This CDR3 is 16 amino acids long. After removal of 5 bases from V and 1 base from J, the junction contained 7 bases not matched to a gene. Germline CDR1 and CDR2: SGDLS and YYNGEE. The CDR3 spells CASSKSGGVNTGELFF. CDR3 coding DNA: TGTGCCAGCAGTAAGTCCGGGGGGGTGAACACCGGGGAGCTGTTTTTT.

CDR3 amino acids: CASFRDKAEAFF. The DNA for the CDR3 is TGTGCCAGTTTCCGGGACAAAGCTGAAGCTTTCTTT. V usage is TRBV28 and J usage is TRBJ1-1; tentative D call: TRBD1 (6 bases). V was shortened by 9 bases and J by 6 bases, with 14 bases between the two germline ends. CDR1 is MDHEN, CDR2 SYDVKM, per germline. CDR3 length: 12 residues.

The rearrangement uses TRBV10-3 and TRBJ1-1; D possibly corresponds to TRBD1 (5 bases). The CDR3 contains 14 residues. The germline V gene has CDR1 ENHRY and CDR2 SYGVKD. V lost 11 bases and J 7 bases, leaving 23 bases between the germline ends. DNA of the CDR3: TGTGCCGCTGAGTCGGGGGGGAGGTTCGTTGAAGCTTTCTTT. The encoded protein is CAAESGGRFVEAFF.

The chain carries TRBV19 and TRBJ2-2, with 7 bases fitting TRBD2. In germline, CDR1 is LNHDA, CDR2 SQIVND (reference sequence). This CDR3 spans 16 amino acids. After removal of 3 bases from V and 7 bases from J, the junction contained 11 bases not matched to a gene. CDR3 amino acids: CASSIGQGGVVGELFF. CDR3 DNA sequence: TGTGCCAGTAGTATCGGGCAGGGAGGGGTGGTCGGGGAGCTGTTTTTT.

This clone was recorded only once. V gene TRBV14 combines with J gene TRBJ2-2, with 14 positions matching TRBD2. The CDR3 runs 17 residues. V was pared by 4 bases and J by 5 bases, with 6 bases of the junction left unmatched. CDR1 is SGHDN, CDR2 FVKESK, per germline. This chain's CDR3 is CASSRMTSGRATGELFF. In nucleotides, the CDR3 is TGTGCCAGCAGCCGAATGACTAGCGGGAGGGCGACCGGGGAGCTGTTTTTT.

This rearrangement joins TRBV5-4 to TRBJ2-3; the D gene is possibly TRBD2 (6 bases). CDR1 and CDR2 from the germline V gene are SGHNT and YYREEE (reference sequence). The CDR3 runs to 16 residues. V lost 3 bases to trimming and J lost 6 bases, with 20 bases between them. CDR3 nucleotides: TGTGCCAGCAGCTCAACCGGGACTGGGTCCCAGGATACGCAGTATTTT. Its protein product is CASSSTGTGSQDTQYF.

The V gene is TRBV5-6, the J gene TRBJ1-5; D is possibly TRBD1 (5 bases). The V gene lost 3 bases and the J gene lost 7 bases, with 11 bases spanning the gap. This CDR3 spans 13 amino acids. Per the germline V gene, CDR1 is SGHDT and CDR2 is YYEEEE. In DNA, the CDR3 is TGTGCCAGCAGCTGGACCCCAGGGCAGCCCCAGCATTTT. This encodes CASSWTPGQPQHF.